The rows below give T cell receptor beta chains drawn from one sample of a study of T-cell reconstitution after alpha-beta-depleted transplantation in children. TCRdb re-called the PCR reads with MiXCR, one entry per CDR3 protein. The table has fewer than 700,000 distinct CDR3 sequences, 13% seen once. The sequences come from PBMCs, mostly from graft donor cells, collected 360 days after TCRalphabeta/CD19-depleted stem cell transplant. Source of these receptors: a male patient younger than 18 who had a stem cell transplant for acute myeloid leukemia, so the T cells may come from the graft donor. The CDR3 runs from the conserved cysteine through the conserved F or W. D genes are given only for firm matches. A clone size is listed for some rows: how often the clone was seen (once, few, many), or a class if it is expanded.

>TRBV27|-|-|TRBJ2-1
CASSQGRFGEQFF
TGTGCCAGCAGTCAGGGACGCTTTGGGGAGCAGTTCTTC
>TRBV28|-|-|TRBJ1-3
CASSLRVSGNTIYF
TGTGCCAGCAGTTTAAGAGTTTCTGGAAACACCATATATTTT
>TRBV20-1|-|many|TRBJ2-3
CSAILTWGSADTQYF
TGCAGTGCCATCCTGACTTGGGGGTCGGCAGATACGCAGTATTTT
>TRBV27|-|-|TRBJ2-7
CASSLLNSYEQYF
TGTGCCAGCAGTTTATTGAACAGCTACGAGCAGTACTTC
>TRBV15|-|many|TRBJ2-3
CATSRVKSATPSTDTQYF
TGTGCCACCAGCAGAGTTAAATCGGCGACACCTAGCACAGATACGCAGTATTTT
>TRBV28|TRBD1|-|TRBJ2-7
CASSWDSFYEQYF
TGTGCCAGCAGTTGGGACAGTTTCTACGAGCAGTACTTC
>TRBV19|TRBD1|-|TRBJ1-1
CASSQQGADTEAFF
TGTGCCAGTAGTCAACAGGGGGCGGACACTGAAGCTTTCTTT
>TRBV12-3/TRBV12-4|TRBD2|many|TRBJ2-2
CASSLAGTSGRRPGELFF
TGTGCCAGCAGTTTGGCCGGGACTAGCGGGAGACGGCCCGGGGAGCTGTTTTTT
>TRBV2|-|-|TRBJ1-6
CASGVSRTGYSYNSPLHF
TGTGCCAGCGGAGTATCCAGGACTGGATACTCCTATAATTCACCCCTCCACTTT
>TRBV28|-|-|TRBJ1-1
CASTPDATRGTEAFF
TGTGCCAGCACCCCCGACGCCACTCGGGGCACTGAAGCTTTCTTT
>TRBV7-2|TRBD2|-|TRBJ2-7
CASSPTSALSYEQYF
TGTGCCAGCAGCCCTACTAGCGCCCTATCCTACGAGCAGTACTTC
>TRBV12-3/TRBV12-4|TRBD2|-|TRBJ2-7
CASSLTAASGGFKQYF
TGTGCCAGCAGCCTAACCGCCGCTAGCGGGGGGTTCAAGCAGTACTTC